This TCR beta chain was identified in a study of blood T cell repertoires in COVID-19. Assay used: immunoSEQ multiplex PCR; TCRdb lists only in-frame clones, some missing. This table has 280,000 or so clones, 80% to 90% appearing once. Allocation to cohorts depended on clinical history reported by the participants. Two consecutive negative NP/OP PCR tests, clearance, or resolved symptoms defined Cohort 3 recovery. CDR1 and CDR2 (germline): LNHDA, SQIVND (reference sequence). The V and J ends lost 8 bases and 3 bases, in that order; junction bases with no gene match: 6. CDR3 length: 13 residues. The J gene is TRBJ2-7, the V gene TRBV19; 8 nucleotides line up with TRBD2. Sequencing was done on a sample of PBMCs or T cells enriched from blood (not recorded which). The sequence came from a young man who had recovered from COVID-19. This chain's CDR3 is CASAAGRGYEQYF. DNA for the CDR3: TGTGCCAGTGCCGCCGGGAGGGGCTACGAGCAGTACTTC.